Below are 5 T cell receptor beta chains sequenced from a single sample in a study of post-analysis software for immune sequencing data. Prepared TCR beta cDNA libraries contained unique molecular identifiers. MiXCR, run by TCRdb on the PCR reads, gives a single entry per CDR3 protein. The repertoire has over 150,000 distinct CDR3 sequences, roughly 35% of them found once; the top ten carry under 30%. The sample was blood, taken after autologous hematopoietic stem cell transplantation. The origin of the receptors is a girl between 5 and 17 years old with multiple sclerosis.

This clonotype was recorded a few times. The chain employs TRBV6-1 and TRBJ2-7, with D possibly matching TRBD2 (5 bases). The germline CDR1 and CDR2 sequences are MNHNS and SASEGT. CDR3 size: 14 residues. Trimming cost V 4 bases and J 3 bases, with 13 bases left between them. CDR3 amino acids: CASSVPLEDYEQYF. CDR3 DNA sequence: TGTGCCAGCAGTGTACCTCTGGAGGACTACGAGCAGTACTTC.

This clonotype was seen more than once but under ten times. The rearrangement uses TRBV20-1 and TRBJ2-3, with D unresolved. From germline, CDR1 is DFQATT and CDR2 SNEGSKA (reference sequence). The V gene lost 1 base and the J gene lost 2 bases, with 16 bases spanning the gap. This CDR3 has 16 residues. CDR3 residues: CSARVILGRSTDTQYF. For the CDR3, the DNA is TGCAGTGCTAGAGTTATCCTTGGCAGGTCCACAGATACGCAGTATTTT.

The chain is built from TRBV20-1 and TRBJ2-5; 7 bases are a match to TRBD2. Germline V gives CDR1 DFQATT, CDR2 SNEGSKA (reference sequence). Trimming took 3 bases from V and 4 from J; bases not matched to a gene: 8. The CDR3 loop spans 14 amino acids. The CDR3 is CSARGGFPGETQYF. As DNA, the CDR3 is TGCAGTGCTAGGGGAGGGTTCCCCGGAGAGACCCAGTACTTC.

The chain joins TRBV29-1 to TRBJ2-1, with D unclear. This CDR3 comprises 11 residues. The germline CDR1 and CDR2 sequences are SQVTM and ANQGSEA. V was trimmed by 5 bases and J by 6 bases, leaving 8 bases between them. CDR3 in amino acids: CSVPRTNEQFF. In DNA form, the CDR3 reads TGCAGCGTTCCTAGAACCAATGAGCAGTTCTTC.

V usage is TRBV7-8 and J usage is TRBJ2-3; D is possibly TRBD2 (6 bases). CDR1 is SGHVS and CDR2 is FQNEAQ in the germline V gene. V was trimmed by 5 bases and J by 1 base, leaving 16 bases between them. The CDR3 length is 16 residues. CDR3 in amino acids: CASSPTRGTGTDTQYF. The CDR3 DNA follows: TGTGCCAGCAGCCCGACTAGGGGAACGGGCACAGATACGCAGTATTTT.